This T cell receptor beta chain derives from a study of blood T cell repertoires in COVID-19. Study-level information: Samples came from the United States, Italy and Spain, spanning acute and convalescent COVID-19. From T cells, B-cell-depleted T cells, or PBMCs came the material, which was cDNA or gDNA.

Under the authors' procedure: Reference gene primer amplification yielded estimated nucleated cell counts. The assay was immunoSEQ multiplex PCR, and TCRdb's table has in-frame clones only and misses some. The DNA was the basis for D and trimming; V, J and clone size are from that table. The table shows 50,000 or so clones, with roughly 90% occurring only once. From germline, CDR1 is MNHEY and CDR2 SMNVEV (reference sequence). J gave up 4 bases and V 4 bases, and 1 base lay outside the gene matches. The length of the CDR3 is 13 residues. Sequenced: peripheral blood. The chain carries TRBV27 and TRBJ2-1, with TRBD1 matching 7 bases. This receptor was identified in a human donor with active COVID-19. The donor label of this sample is uncertain. CDR3 in DNA: TGTGCCAGCAGTTCGACAGGGTACAATGAGCAGTTCTTC. It is translated as CASSSTGYNEQFF.